This entry features one TCR beta chain sequence. Its target is unknown. Each TRB cDNA library was prepared by 5' RACE (with UMI labels). TCRdb re-called the 5' RACE reads; one entry per CDR3 protein, DNA not given. The repertoire table contains some 150,000 distinct CDR3 sequences. The CDR3 is made up of 15 amino acids. Per germline, CDR1 PRHDT and CDR2 FYEKMQ (reference sequence). These data are taken from a study of CXCR3-negative and CXCR3-positive naive CD8 T cells. Study observations and caveats: Whereas both naive subsets had comparably high diversity, memory CD8+ cells had much lower diversity. Researchers report CXCR3 expression partially decreased after cryopreservation, with fresh PBMCs used in most assays. Naive cells that were CXCR3-positive had more hydrophobic TRB CDR3s (compared with CXCR3-negative naive cells).

Sequenced input: naive CXCR3+ CD8+ T cells from blood. The sample's subset: CD45RO-CCR7+CD27+CD95- naive CD8+ T cells expressing CXCR3 (TNR3+). This receptor was identified in a human donor in good health. Some clones in this sample may be carry-over from other donors' samples. V and J are TRBV13 and TRBJ2-7. The CDR3 loop is CASSSGVLVGYEQYF.